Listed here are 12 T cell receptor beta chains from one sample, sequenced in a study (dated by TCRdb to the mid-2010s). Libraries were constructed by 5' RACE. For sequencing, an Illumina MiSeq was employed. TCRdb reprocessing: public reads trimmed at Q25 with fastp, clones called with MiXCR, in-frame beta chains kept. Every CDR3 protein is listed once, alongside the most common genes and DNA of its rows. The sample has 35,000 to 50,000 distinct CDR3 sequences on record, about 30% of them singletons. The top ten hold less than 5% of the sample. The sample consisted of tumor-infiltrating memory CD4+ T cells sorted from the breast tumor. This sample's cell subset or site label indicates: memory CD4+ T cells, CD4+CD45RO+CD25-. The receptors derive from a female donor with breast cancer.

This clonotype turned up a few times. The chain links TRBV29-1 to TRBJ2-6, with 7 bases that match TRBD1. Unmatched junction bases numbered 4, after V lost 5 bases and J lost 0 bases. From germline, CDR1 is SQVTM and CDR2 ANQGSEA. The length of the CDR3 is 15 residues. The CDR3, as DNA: TGCAGCGTTCAGACAGGGACCTCTGGGGCCAACGTCCTGACTTTC. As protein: CSVQTGTSGANVLTF.

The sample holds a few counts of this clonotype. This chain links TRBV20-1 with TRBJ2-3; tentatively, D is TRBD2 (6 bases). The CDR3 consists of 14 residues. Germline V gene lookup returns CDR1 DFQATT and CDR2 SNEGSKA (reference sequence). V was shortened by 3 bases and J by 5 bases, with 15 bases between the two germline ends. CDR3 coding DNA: TGCAGTGCTAGTTGGTGGAGGGATTTAGATACGCAGTATTTT. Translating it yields CSASWWRDLDTQYF.

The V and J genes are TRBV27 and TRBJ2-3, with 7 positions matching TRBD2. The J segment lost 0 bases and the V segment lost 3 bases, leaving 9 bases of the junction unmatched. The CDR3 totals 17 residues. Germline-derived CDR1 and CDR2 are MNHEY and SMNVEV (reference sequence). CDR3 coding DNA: TGTGCCAGCAGTTTTATCTTCGCGGGAGTTAGCACAGATACGCAGTATTTT. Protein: CASSFIFAGVSTDTQYF.

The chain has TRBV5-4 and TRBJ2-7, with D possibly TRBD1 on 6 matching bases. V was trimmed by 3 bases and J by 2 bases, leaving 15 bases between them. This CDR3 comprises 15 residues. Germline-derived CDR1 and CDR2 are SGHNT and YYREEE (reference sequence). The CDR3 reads CASSWGLAETYEQYF. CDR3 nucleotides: TGTGCCAGCAGCTGGGGGCTGGCTGAGACCTACGAGCAGTACTTC. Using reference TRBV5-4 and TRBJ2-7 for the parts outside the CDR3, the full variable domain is ETGVTQSPTHLIKTRGQQVTLRCSSQSGHNTVSWYQQALGQGPQFIFQYYREEENGRGNFPPRFSGLQFPNYSSELNVNALELDDSALYLCASSWGLAETYEQYFGPGTRLTVT.

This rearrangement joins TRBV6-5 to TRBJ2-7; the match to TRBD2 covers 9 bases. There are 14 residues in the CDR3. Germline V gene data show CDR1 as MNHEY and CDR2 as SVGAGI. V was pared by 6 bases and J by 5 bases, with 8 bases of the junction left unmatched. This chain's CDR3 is CASSRSGSIDEQYF. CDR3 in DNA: TGTGCCAGCAGCCGTAGCGGGAGCATCGACGAGCAGTACTTC.

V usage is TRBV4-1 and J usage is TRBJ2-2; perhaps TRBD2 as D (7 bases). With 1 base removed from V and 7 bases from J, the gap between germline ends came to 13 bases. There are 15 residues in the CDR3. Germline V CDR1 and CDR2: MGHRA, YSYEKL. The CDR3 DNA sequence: TGCGCCAGCAGCCAAGTCGGGGGGCGAGGCGGGGAGCTGTTTTTT. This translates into CASSQVGGRGGELFF.

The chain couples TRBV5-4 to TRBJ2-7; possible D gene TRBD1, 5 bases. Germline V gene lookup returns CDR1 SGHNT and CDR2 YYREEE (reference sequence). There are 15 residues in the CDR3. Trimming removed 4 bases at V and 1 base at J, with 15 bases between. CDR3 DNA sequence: TGTGCCAGCAGCCAGGGCGCAGCGCCGTCCTACGAGCAGTACTTC. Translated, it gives CASSQGAAPSYEQYF.

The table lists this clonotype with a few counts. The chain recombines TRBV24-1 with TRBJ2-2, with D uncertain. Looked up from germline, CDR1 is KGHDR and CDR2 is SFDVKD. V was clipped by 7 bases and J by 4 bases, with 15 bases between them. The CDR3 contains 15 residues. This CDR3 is CATSLGGVFTGELFF. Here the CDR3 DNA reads TGTGCCACCAGCTTGGGTGGGGTATTCACCGGGGAGCTGTTTTTT.

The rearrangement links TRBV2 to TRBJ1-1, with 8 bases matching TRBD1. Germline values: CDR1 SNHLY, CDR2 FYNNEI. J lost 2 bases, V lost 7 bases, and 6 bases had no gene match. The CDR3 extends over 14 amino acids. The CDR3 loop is CASTLQGGNTEAFF. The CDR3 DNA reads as TGTGCCAGCACCTTACAGGGGGGAAACACTGAAGCTTTCTTT.

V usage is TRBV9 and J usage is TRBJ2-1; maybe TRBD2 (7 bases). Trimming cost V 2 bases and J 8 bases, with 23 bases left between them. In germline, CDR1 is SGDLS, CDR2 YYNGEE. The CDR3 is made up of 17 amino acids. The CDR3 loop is CASSVDLWGGEGDEQFF. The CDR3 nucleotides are TGTGCCAGCAGCGTGGACCTCTGGGGGGGCGAGGGGGATGAGCAGTTCTTC.

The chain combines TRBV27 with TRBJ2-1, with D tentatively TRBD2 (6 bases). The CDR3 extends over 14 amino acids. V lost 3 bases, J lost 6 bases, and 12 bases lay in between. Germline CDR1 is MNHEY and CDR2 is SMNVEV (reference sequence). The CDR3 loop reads CASSFWLGGNEQFF. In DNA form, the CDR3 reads TGTGCCAGCAGTTTTTGGCTCGGGGGCAATGAGCAGTTCTTC.

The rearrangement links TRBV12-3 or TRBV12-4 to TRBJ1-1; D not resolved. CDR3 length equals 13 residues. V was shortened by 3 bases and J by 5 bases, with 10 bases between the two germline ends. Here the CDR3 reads CASSLSRGTEAFF. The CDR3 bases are TGTGCCAGCAGTTTGAGTCGGGGTACTGAAGCTTTCTTT.